Listed below are T cell receptor beta chains from one sample, sequenced in a study of blood T cell repertoires in COVID-19. The method was immunoSEQ multiplex PCR; TCRdb's version includes in-frame clones alone and lacks a portion of them. The sample consists of over 250,000 clones, approximately 83% of them appearing once. The specimen sequenced was peripheral blood. The receptors stem from a woman in her 70s with acute or convalescent COVID-19. Each CDR3 is given with its conserved first and last residue. Each record gives: clone size, J gene, D gene, V gene, CDR3 DNA, CDR3 protein. A D gene is named only where the DNA matches it firmly. Clone sizes are given selectively: once, few, many, or a class where the clone is expanded.

clone_size: -; j_call: TRBJ2-3; d_call: -; v_call: TRBV7-2; cdr3_nt: TGTGCCAGCAGCTTAGATGGTTTGGGCTACACAGATACGCAGTATTTT; cdr3_aa: CASSLDGLGYTDTQYF
clone_size: -; j_call: TRBJ2-3; d_call: -; v_call: TRBV29-1; cdr3_nt: TGCAGCGTTGTGGCTGGTGCCGGGGGGCCAGATACGCAGTATTTT; cdr3_aa: CSVVAGAGGPDTQYF
clone_size: -; j_call: TRBJ1-3; d_call: TRBD1; v_call: TRBV5-8; cdr3_nt: TGTGCCAGCAGCCGTGCGACAGGGACAGGAAACACCATATATTTT; cdr3_aa: CASSRATGTGNTIYF
clone_size: -; j_call: TRBJ1-1; d_call: -; v_call: TRBV18; cdr3_nt: TGTGCCAGCTCGAGCAGCACAGGGTATAGCTCTGAAGCTTTCTTT; cdr3_aa: CASSSSTGYSSEAFF
clone_size: once; j_call: TRBJ1-2; d_call: -; v_call: TRBV19; cdr3_nt: TGTGCCAGTAGTATCGGCTCGGGGGGCTACACCTTC; cdr3_aa: CASSIGSGGYTF
clone_size: -; j_call: TRBJ1-1; d_call: TRBD1; v_call: TRBV6-5; cdr3_nt: TGTGCCAGCAGTCGCCAGACAGGGTATGAAGCTTTCTTT; cdr3_aa: CASSRQTGYEAFF
clone_size: -; j_call: TRBJ1-1; d_call: -; v_call: TRBV5-4; cdr3_nt: TGTGCCAGCAGCAGCCAGACAGTCCGAAGGCTGGAAGCTTTCTTT; cdr3_aa: CASSSQTVRRLEAFF
clone_size: -; j_call: TRBJ2-5; d_call: -; v_call: TRBV2; cdr3_nt: TGTGCCAGCAGGTTGGAGGGGCGGCAAGAGACCCAGTACTTC; cdr3_aa: CASRLEGRQETQYF
clone_size: once; j_call: TRBJ2-3; d_call: TRBD2; v_call: TRBV27; cdr3_nt: TGTGCCAGCAGAGTAGCGGGGGCTCGCACAGATACGCAGTATTTT; cdr3_aa: CASRVAGARTDTQYF
clone_size: -; j_call: TRBJ2-3; d_call: TRBD2; v_call: TRBV5-1; cdr3_nt: TGCGCCAGCAGCTCGGGCGTACAGCGGGGGGGAGATACGCAGTATTTT; cdr3_aa: CASSSGVQRGGDTQYF
clone_size: -; j_call: TRBJ1-6; d_call: TRBD1; v_call: TRBV5-1; cdr3_nt: TGCGCCAGCAGCTTGGCGTCCGGGACAGGGGTAAACTCACCCCTCCACTTT; cdr3_aa: CASSLASGTGVNSPLHF
clone_size: -; j_call: TRBJ1-2; d_call: TRBD1; v_call: TRBV2; cdr3_nt: TGTGCCAGCAGTGTGCTACCGGGACAGGGGGCTTTCGGCTACACCTTC; cdr3_aa: CASSVLPGQGAFGYTF
clone_size: -; j_call: TRBJ1-1; d_call: TRBD1; v_call: TRBV5-4; cdr3_nt: TGTGCCGTACAGGGGGCGAACACTGAAGCTTTCTTT; cdr3_aa: CAVQGANTEAFF
clone_size: once; j_call: TRBJ2-5; d_call: -; v_call: TRBV2; cdr3_nt: TGTGCCAGCAGTGAGGGGTTACCCGGGGAACAGACCCAGTACTTC; cdr3_aa: CASSEGLPGEQTQYF
clone_size: -; j_call: TRBJ1-2; d_call: -; v_call: TRBV5-1; cdr3_nt: TGCGCCAGCACAAACGGAGACTTTTACCATGGCTACACCTTC; cdr3_aa: CASTNGDFYHGYTF
clone_size: -; j_call: TRBJ2-4; d_call: TRBD1; v_call: TRBV5-1; cdr3_nt: TGCGCCAGCAGCTTGGGAAGGACAGGAGACCTAGCCAAAAACATTCAGTACTTC; cdr3_aa: CASSLGRTGDLAKNIQYF
clone_size: -; j_call: TRBJ2-3; d_call: TRBD2; v_call: TRBV27; cdr3_nt: TGTGCCAGCAGTGGGACTAGCGGATACACAGATACGCAGTATTTT; cdr3_aa: CASSGTSGYTDTQYF
clone_size: few; j_call: TRBJ1-3; d_call: -; v_call: TRBV7-2; cdr3_nt: TGTGCCAGCAGCTCGATCAGGGGAAACACCATATATTTT; cdr3_aa: CASSSIRGNTIYF
clone_size: -; j_call: TRBJ1-3; d_call: -; v_call: TRBV4-1; cdr3_nt: TGCGCCAGCAGCCAAGAGGGGAGAACTGGAAACACCATATATTTT; cdr3_aa: CASSQEGRTGNTIYF
clone_size: -; j_call: TRBJ2-1; d_call: -; v_call: TRBV6-2/TRBV6-3; cdr3_nt: TGTGCCAGCAGTTACGGGGGGGGGCGCAATGAGCAGTTCTTC; cdr3_aa: CASSYGGGRNEQFF
clone_size: few; j_call: TRBJ2-5; d_call: -; v_call: TRBV2; cdr3_nt: TGTGCCAGCAGTCTTTACCAAGAGACCCAGTACTTC; cdr3_aa: CASSLYQETQYF
clone_size: -; j_call: TRBJ2-3; d_call: TRBD2; v_call: TRBV19; cdr3_nt: TGTGCCAGTAGTATATTTTCGGGAGGGGATACGCAGTATTTT; cdr3_aa: CASSIFSGGDTQYF
clone_size: -; j_call: TRBJ2-5; d_call: -; v_call: TRBV7-2; cdr3_nt: TGTGCCAGCGGCCCGTGGGGGGGGGCCAGAGAGACCCAGTACTTC; cdr3_aa: CASGPWGGARETQYF
clone_size: -; j_call: TRBJ2-5; d_call: -; v_call: TRBV7-9; cdr3_nt: TGTGCCAGCAGCTCCGTACTAGGGAAACAAGAGACCCAGTACTTC; cdr3_aa: CASSSVLGKQETQYF
clone_size: -; j_call: TRBJ1-1; d_call: -; v_call: TRBV6-5; cdr3_nt: TGTGCCAGCATTATGAACACTGAAGCTTTCTTT; cdr3_aa: CASIMNTEAFF
clone_size: -; j_call: TRBJ2-4; d_call: TRBD1; v_call: TRBV5-6; cdr3_nt: TGTGCCAGCAGCTTGGGGCCAGGGGGAACCAAAAACATTCAGTACTTC; cdr3_aa: CASSLGPGGTKNIQYF
clone_size: -; j_call: TRBJ2-1; d_call: TRBD2; v_call: TRBV2; cdr3_nt: TGTGCCAGCAGTTCCTGGACTAGCGCCTACAATGAGCAGTTCTTC; cdr3_aa: CASSSWTSAYNEQFF
clone_size: -; j_call: TRBJ1-1; d_call: TRBD1; v_call: TRBV9; cdr3_nt: TGTGCCAGCAGCGTTCCTGGACAGGGCAACACTGAAGCTTTCTTT; cdr3_aa: CASSVPGQGNTEAFF
clone_size: -; j_call: TRBJ1-5; d_call: TRBD1; v_call: TRBV27; cdr3_nt: TGTGCCAGCAGTTTGGGGACAGGGGGGAATCAGCCCCAGCATTTT; cdr3_aa: CASSLGTGGNQPQHF
clone_size: -; j_call: TRBJ2-3; d_call: -; v_call: TRBV4-1; cdr3_nt: TGCGCCAGCAGCCAAGATTTACGGGGTACGCAGTATTTT; cdr3_aa: CASSQDLRGTQYF
clone_size: -; j_call: TRBJ1-3; d_call: -; v_call: TRBV28; cdr3_nt: TGTGCCACCGAAGACAGAGGAAACACCATATATTTT; cdr3_aa: CATEDRGNTIYF
clone_size: once; j_call: TRBJ2-2; d_call: TRBD2; v_call: TRBV11-3; cdr3_nt: TGTGCCAGCAGCAGCGGGGAGGTCACCGGGGAGCTGTTTTTT; cdr3_aa: CASSSGEVTGELFF
clone_size: -; j_call: TRBJ2-5; d_call: TRBD2; v_call: TRBV6-1; cdr3_nt: TGTGCCAGCAGTGGAGCTAGCGGGGGGCAAGAGACCCAGTACTTC; cdr3_aa: CASSGASGGQETQYF
clone_size: -; j_call: TRBJ2-5; d_call: -; v_call: TRBV4-1; cdr3_nt: TGCGCCAGCAGCCAAGTGCGTGCCCAAGAGACCCAGTACTTC; cdr3_aa: CASSQVRAQETQYF
clone_size: once; j_call: TRBJ1-1; d_call: -; v_call: TRBV2; cdr3_nt: TGTGCCAGCAGTGGGGCAGGGCCGAACACTGAAGCTTTCTTT; cdr3_aa: CASSGAGPNTEAFF
clone_size: -; j_call: TRBJ1-2; d_call: -; v_call: TRBV12-3/TRBV12-4; cdr3_nt: TGTGCCAGCAGTTTATCGGGGGATGGCTACACCTTC; cdr3_aa: CASSLSGDGYTF
clone_size: -; j_call: TRBJ1-5; d_call: -; v_call: TRBV7-8; cdr3_nt: TGTGCCAGCAGCCTCGGGGTTGGGCCCCAGCATTTT; cdr3_aa: CASSLGVGPQHF
clone_size: -; j_call: TRBJ2-1; d_call: -; v_call: TRBV6-5; cdr3_nt: TGTGCCAGCAGCTCTACCGGGACATCCTACAATGAGCAGTTCTTC; cdr3_aa: CASSSTGTSYNEQFF
clone_size: -; j_call: TRBJ1-4; d_call: -; v_call: TRBV19; cdr3_nt: TGTGCCAGTAGTATAAGGAGGGGAACTAATGAAAAACTGTTTTTT; cdr3_aa: CASSIRRGTNEKLFF
clone_size: -; j_call: TRBJ1-1; d_call: -; v_call: TRBV6-5; cdr3_nt: TGTGCCAGCATCGGGGGGTTGGTGAACACTGAAGCTTTCTTT; cdr3_aa: CASIGGLVNTEAFF
clone_size: -; j_call: TRBJ1-4; d_call: -; v_call: TRBV6-1; cdr3_nt: TGTGCCAGCAGTGAAAACAGGGTCCCTGAAAAACTGTTTTTT; cdr3_aa: CASSENRVPEKLFF
clone_size: -; j_call: TRBJ2-1; d_call: TRBD1; v_call: TRBV5-1; cdr3_nt: TGCGCCAGCAGCCCGGGACAGGAACGTGAGCAGTTCTTC; cdr3_aa: CASSPGQEREQFF
clone_size: -; j_call: TRBJ1-2; d_call: -; v_call: TRBV10-3; cdr3_nt: TGTGCCACCAATTACGGGGGGGACTATGGCTACACCTTC; cdr3_aa: CATNYGGDYGYTF
clone_size: -; j_call: TRBJ1-2; d_call: -; v_call: TRBV27; cdr3_nt: TGTGCCAGCAGTTTATCGCCGTGGGGGGTCGGGGACTATGGCTACACCTTC; cdr3_aa: CASSLSPWGVGDYGYTF
clone_size: once; j_call: TRBJ2-3; d_call: -; v_call: TRBV5-1; cdr3_nt: TGCGCCAGCAGCCGGGGGAGCGGTACTAGCACAGATACGCAGTATTTT; cdr3_aa: CASSRGSGTSTDTQYF
clone_size: -; j_call: TRBJ1-1; d_call: -; v_call: TRBV6-4; cdr3_nt: TGTGCCAGCAGGAAAGGGGCGGCAGTAGGCACTGAAGCTTTCTTT; cdr3_aa: CASRKGAAVGTEAFF
clone_size: few; j_call: TRBJ2-7; d_call: -; v_call: TRBV12-3/TRBV12-4; cdr3_nt: TGTGCCAGCAGAGGGGGAACTTACTACGAGCAGTACTTC; cdr3_aa: CASRGGTYYEQYF
clone_size: -; j_call: TRBJ2-5; d_call: TRBD1; v_call: TRBV6-5; cdr3_nt: TGTGCCAGCAGTTCCAGGGGGCTGGAGACCCAGTACTTC; cdr3_aa: CASSSRGLETQYF
clone_size: -; j_call: TRBJ1-2; d_call: -; v_call: TRBV5-6; cdr3_nt: TGTGCCAGCAGCTCCGACACAGACTATGGCTACACCTTC; cdr3_aa: CASSSDTDYGYTF
clone_size: -; j_call: TRBJ1-2; d_call: TRBD1; v_call: TRBV19; cdr3_nt: TGTGCCAGTAGTTCAACAGGGGGGGTAGCCTATGGCTACACCTTC; cdr3_aa: CASSSTGGVAYGYTF
clone_size: -; j_call: TRBJ1-3; d_call: -; v_call: TRBV3-1/TRBV3-2; cdr3_nt: TGTGCCAGCAGCCAAGATTCAGGAGGCCTATCTGGAAACACCATATATTTT; cdr3_aa: CASSQDSGGLSGNTIYF
clone_size: -; j_call: TRBJ1-2; d_call: -; v_call: TRBV6-5; cdr3_nt: TGTGCCAGCAGGGGGGGACTCGGAGTTGGCTACACCTTC; cdr3_aa: CASRGGLGVGYTF
clone_size: -; j_call: TRBJ1-4; d_call: -; v_call: TRBV5-1; cdr3_nt: TGCGCCAGCAGCCGCGACTCTCCGACAGCAACTAATGAAAAACTGTTTTTT; cdr3_aa: CASSRDSPTATNEKLFF
clone_size: -; j_call: TRBJ1-2; d_call: -; v_call: TRBV11-2; cdr3_nt: TGTGCCAGCAGCTTACTTGGCGGGGGCAGGGGCTACACCTTC; cdr3_aa: CASSLLGGGRGYTF
clone_size: -; j_call: TRBJ2-2; d_call: TRBD2; v_call: TRBV7-3; cdr3_nt: TGTGCCAGCAGCTCAAGGACTAGTAGTAGGGGTAACACCGGGGAGCTGTTTTTT; cdr3_aa: CASSSRTSSRGNTGELFF
clone_size: -; j_call: TRBJ2-1; d_call: TRBD2; v_call: TRBV30; cdr3_nt: TGTGCCTGGAGTGGAATAGCGGGGGGGCTGAATGAGCAGTTCTTC; cdr3_aa: CAWSGIAGGLNEQFF